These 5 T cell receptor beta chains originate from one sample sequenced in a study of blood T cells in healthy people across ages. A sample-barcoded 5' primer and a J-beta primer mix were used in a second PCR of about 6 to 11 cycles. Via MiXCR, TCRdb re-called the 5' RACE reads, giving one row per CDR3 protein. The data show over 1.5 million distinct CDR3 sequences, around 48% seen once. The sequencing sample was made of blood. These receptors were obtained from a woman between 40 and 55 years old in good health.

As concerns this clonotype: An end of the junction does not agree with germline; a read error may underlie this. In DNA, the CDR3 is TGTGCCGGCAGCCAATCCTCCGGGACAGGGGCCTACGAGCAGTACTTC. This codes for CAGSQSSGTGAYEQYF. The chain employs TRBV7-2 and TRBJ2-7, with 10 bases identical to TRBD1. The germline V gene encodes CDR1 SGHTA and CDR2 FQGNSA. The CDR3 extends over 16 amino acids.

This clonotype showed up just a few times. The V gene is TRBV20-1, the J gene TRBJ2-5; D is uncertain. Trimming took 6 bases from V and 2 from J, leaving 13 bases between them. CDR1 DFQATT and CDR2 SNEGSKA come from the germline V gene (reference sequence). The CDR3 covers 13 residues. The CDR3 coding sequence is TGCAGTGCCGTCGGGCGGTTGCAAGAGACCCAGTACTTC. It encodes CSAVGRLQETQYF.

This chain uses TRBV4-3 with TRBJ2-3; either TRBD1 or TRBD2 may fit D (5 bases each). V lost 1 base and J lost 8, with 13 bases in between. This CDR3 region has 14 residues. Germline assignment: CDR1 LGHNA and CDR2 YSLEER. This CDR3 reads CASSQGGPQTTQYF. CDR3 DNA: TGCGCCAGCAGCCAAGGGGGACCACAGACTACGCAGTATTTT.

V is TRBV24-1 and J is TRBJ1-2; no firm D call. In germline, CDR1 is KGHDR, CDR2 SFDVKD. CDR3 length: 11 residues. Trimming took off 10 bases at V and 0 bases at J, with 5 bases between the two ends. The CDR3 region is CATQSNYGYTF. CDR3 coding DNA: TGTGCCACTCAGTCTAACTATGGCTACACCTTC.

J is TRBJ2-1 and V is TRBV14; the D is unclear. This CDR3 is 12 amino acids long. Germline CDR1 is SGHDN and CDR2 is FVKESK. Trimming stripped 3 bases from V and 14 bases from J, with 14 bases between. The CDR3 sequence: CASSQAAVGKFF. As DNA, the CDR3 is TGTGCCAGCAGCCAGGCGGCAGTCGGCAAGTTCTTC.